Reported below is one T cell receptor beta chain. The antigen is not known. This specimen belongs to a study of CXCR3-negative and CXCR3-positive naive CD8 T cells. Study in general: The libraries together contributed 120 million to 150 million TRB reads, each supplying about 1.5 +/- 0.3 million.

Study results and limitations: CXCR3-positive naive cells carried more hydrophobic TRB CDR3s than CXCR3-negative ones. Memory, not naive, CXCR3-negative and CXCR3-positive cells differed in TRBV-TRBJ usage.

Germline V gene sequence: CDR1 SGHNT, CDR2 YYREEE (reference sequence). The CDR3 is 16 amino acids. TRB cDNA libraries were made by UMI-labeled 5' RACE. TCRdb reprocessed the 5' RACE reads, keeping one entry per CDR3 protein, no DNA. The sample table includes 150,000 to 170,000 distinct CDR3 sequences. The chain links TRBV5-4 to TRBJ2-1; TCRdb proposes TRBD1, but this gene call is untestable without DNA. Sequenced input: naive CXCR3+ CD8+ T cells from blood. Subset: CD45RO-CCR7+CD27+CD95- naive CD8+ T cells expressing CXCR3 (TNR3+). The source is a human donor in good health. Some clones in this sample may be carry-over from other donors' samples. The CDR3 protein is CASGREGQGLSNEQFF.